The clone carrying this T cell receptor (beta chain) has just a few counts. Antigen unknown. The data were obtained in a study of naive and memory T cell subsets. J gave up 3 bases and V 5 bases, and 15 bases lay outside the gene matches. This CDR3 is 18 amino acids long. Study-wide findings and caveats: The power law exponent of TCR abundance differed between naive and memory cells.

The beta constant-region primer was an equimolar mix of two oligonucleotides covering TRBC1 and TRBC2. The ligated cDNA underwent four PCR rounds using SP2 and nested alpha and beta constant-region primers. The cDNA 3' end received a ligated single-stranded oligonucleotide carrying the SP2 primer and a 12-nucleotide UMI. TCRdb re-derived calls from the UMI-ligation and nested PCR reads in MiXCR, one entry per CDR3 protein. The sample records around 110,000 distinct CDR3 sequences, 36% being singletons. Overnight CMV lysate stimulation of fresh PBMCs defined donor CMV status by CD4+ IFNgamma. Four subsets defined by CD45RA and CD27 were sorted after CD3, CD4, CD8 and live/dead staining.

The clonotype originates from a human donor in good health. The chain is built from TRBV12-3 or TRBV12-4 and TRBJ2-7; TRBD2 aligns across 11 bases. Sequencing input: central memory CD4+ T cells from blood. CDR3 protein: CASSLFRGLAEAGYEQYF. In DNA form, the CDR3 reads TGTGCCAGCAGTCTCTTCCGGGGACTAGCGGAGGCAGGCTACGAGCAGTACTTC.